This T cell receptor beta chain originates from a study of regulatory T cells in long-lasting Graves disease. To make TCR beta libraries, researchers used iRepertoire HTBI primers and Arm-PCR of CDR3 regions. TCRdb fed the multiplex PCR reads into MiXCR, producing one record per CDR3 protein. The data hold 350,000 to 500,000 distinct CDR3 sequences, with around 17% observed a single time. V was pared by 0 bases and J by 7 bases, with 12 bases of the junction left unmatched. Germline V CDR1 and CDR2: SGHTS, YDEGEE. CDR3 length: 18 residues. This clonotype was found many times. As to time point: newly diagnosed GD, antithyroid drugs for less than 3 months. RNA isolated from PBMCs was used to make the TCR library. These data were likewise used in another study, on T cells in Graves' hyperthyroidism and ophthalmopathy. That work contributes: Any patient presenting with uncontrolled infection, other autoimmune disease, pregnancy or lactation was left out.

V usage is TRBV5-8 and J usage is TRBJ2-1; 11 nucleotides line up with TRBD2. The TCR was taken from a woman under 30 with Graves disease. The sample consisted of peripheral blood mononuclear cells (PBMCs), taken at new diagnosis, from a patient treated with antithyroid drugs. The CDR3 is CASSLGNVAGGPGNEQFF. The DNA for the CDR3 is TGTGCCAGCAGCTTGGGGAACGTAGCGGGAGGGCCGGGGAATGAGCAGTTCTTC.